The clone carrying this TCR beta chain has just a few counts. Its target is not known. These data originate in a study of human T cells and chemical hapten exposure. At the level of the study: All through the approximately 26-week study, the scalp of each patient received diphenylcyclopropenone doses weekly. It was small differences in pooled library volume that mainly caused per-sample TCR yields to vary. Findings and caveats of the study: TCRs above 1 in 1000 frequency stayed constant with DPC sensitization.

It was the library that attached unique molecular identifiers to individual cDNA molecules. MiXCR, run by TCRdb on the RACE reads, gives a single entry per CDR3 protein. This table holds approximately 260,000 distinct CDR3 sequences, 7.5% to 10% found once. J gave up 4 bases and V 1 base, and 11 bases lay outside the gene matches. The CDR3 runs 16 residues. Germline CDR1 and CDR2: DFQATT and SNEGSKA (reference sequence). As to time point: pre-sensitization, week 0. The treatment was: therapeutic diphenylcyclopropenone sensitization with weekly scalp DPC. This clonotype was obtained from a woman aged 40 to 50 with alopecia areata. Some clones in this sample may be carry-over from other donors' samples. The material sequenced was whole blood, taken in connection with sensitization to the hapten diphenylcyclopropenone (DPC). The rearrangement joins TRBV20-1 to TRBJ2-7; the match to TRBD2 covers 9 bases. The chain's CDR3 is CSARGLLAGVAYEQYF. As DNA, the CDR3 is TGCAGTGCTAGAGGACTTTTAGCGGGAGTGGCGTACGAGCAGTACTTC.